Detailed here is one T cell receptor beta chain. What it recognizes is unknown. Germline V gene data show CDR1 as MNHNS and CDR2 as SASEGT. V lost 6 bases, J lost 3 bases, and 1 base stayed unmatched. CDR3 length: 13 residues. Investigators spread the genomic DNA of each subset evenly over several immunoSEQ plates. The protocol was immunoSEQ multiplex PCR, while the TCRdb copy is restricted to in-frame clones and leaves out a portion. Here the sample spans more than 2,000,000 clones, around nine tenths being singletons. This entry is derived from a study of shared clonotypes between healthy human individuals. General study points: Approximately 5% was the fraction of naive CD4 clonotypes found shared across a handful of donors.

This receptor was taken from a man aged 18 to 30 in good health. The specimen was naive CD4+ T cells sorted from blood. Described subset: CD45RA+ positively selected. The rearrangement joins TRBV6-1 to TRBJ1-2, with 10 nucleotides matching TRBD1. CDR3 coding DNA: TGTGCCAGCAGGGGGACAGGGGACTATGGCTACACCTTC. Residues: CASRGTGDYGYTF.